These 16 T cell receptor beta chains were all obtained from the same sample, sequenced in a study of blood T cells in healthy people across ages. Then a second PCR, running roughly 7 to 11 cycles, was carried out with a sample-barcoded 5' primer and a J-beta primer mix. Each CDR3 protein is one row after TCRdb ran MiXCR on the 5' RACE reads. The top ten clones hold 7% to 9% of a sample with about 1.7 million distinct CDR3 sequences, approximately 28% of them seen once. The material sequenced was blood. These receptors all come from a woman aged 30 to 39 in good health.

V is TRBV5-6 and J is TRBJ2-1; 11 bases match TRBD2. Trimming removed 8 bases from V and 4 bases from J; junction bases left unmatched: 5. The germline CDR1 and CDR2 sequences are SGHDT and YYEEEE. This CDR3 region has 14 residues. The CDR3 nucleotides are TGTGCCAGTCTCGGGACTAGCGGTTACAATGAGCAGTTCTTC. This gives the protein CASLGTSGYNEQFF.

CDR3 coding DNA: TGTGCCACCGAGACTAGCGGGGACAGCGGTAGTGAGCAGTTCTTC. Protein product: CATETSGDSGSEQFF. The V call is TRBV6-5, the J call TRBJ2-1; 11 bases are a match to TRBD2. Germline V gene data show CDR1 as MNHEY and CDR2 as SVGAGI. Germline trimming cut 10 bases from V and 9 bases from J; bases unmatched to any gene: 14. The CDR3 has 15 amino acids.

The J gene is TRBJ2-7, the V gene TRBV6-1; no reliable D call. The CDR3 is 18 amino acids. Germline-derived CDR1 and CDR2 are MNHNS and SASEGT. Between the trimmed V and J ends, which lost 1 base and 7 bases, there was a span of 26 bases. CDR3 in DNA: TGTGCCAGCAGTGAAGGGGAAAGGAAGAAAATTTGGCGCAATGAGCAGTACTTC. It encodes CASSEGERKKIWRNEQYF.

This clonotype was observed a handful of times. The J gene is TRBJ2-1, the V gene TRBV20-1; the D gene is possibly TRBD2 (6 bases). The ends were cut back, 3 bases at V and 6 bases at J, with 12 bases in the middle. The V gene's germline CDR1 is DFQATT and CDR2 SNEGSKA (reference sequence). This CDR3 has 13 residues. The CDR3 coding sequence is TGCAGTGCTAGTGAGCGGGTCTCCAATGAGCAGTTCTTC. As protein: CSASERVSNEQFF.

The chain employs TRBV28 and TRBJ2-1, with D perhaps matching TRBD2 (5 bases). V was clipped by 4 bases and J by 10 bases, with 20 bases between them. Germline V gene data show CDR1 as MDHEN and CDR2 as SYDVKM. This CDR3 is built from 15 residues. CDR3 nucleotide sequence: TGTGCCAGCAGTTATACCGGGATGTTGAGCTACGAGCAGTTCTTC. Translation gives CASSYTGMLSYEQFF.

The CDR3 reads CASRRSGYGYTF. The DNA of the CDR3 is TGTGCCAGCAGGAGGAGCGGCTATGGCTACACCTTC. The chain has TRBV3-1 and TRBJ1-2; D is unresolved. This CDR3 contains 12 residues. Trimming took off 6 bases at V and 4 bases at J, with 9 bases between the two ends. The germline V gene has CDR1 LGHDT and CDR2 YNNKEL (reference sequence).

The V and J genes are TRBV7-2 and TRBJ2-2; D possibly corresponds to TRBD1 (7 bases). The CDR3 runs to 14 residues. CDR1 SGHTA and CDR2 FQGNSA come from the germline V gene. Trimming took 8 bases from V and 2 from J, leaving 12 bases between them. CDR3 sequence (DNA): TGTGCCAGCGGGGGGACAGATAACACCGGGGAGCTGTTTTTT. Translated: CASGGTDNTGELFF.

The V gene is TRBV12-3 or TRBV12-4, the J gene TRBJ1-2, with D uncertain. V lost 8 bases, J lost 3 bases, and 13 bases lay in between. The CDR3 covers 13 residues. The DNA for the CDR3 is TGTGCCAGCGGATCAGGCAGCCACTATGGCTACACCTTC. Encoded protein: CASGSGSHYGYTF.

This clonotype has more than one count but fewer than ten. This chain uses TRBV28 with TRBJ2-1, with TRBD2 matching over 12 bases. CDR3 length: 13 amino acids. The germline V gene encodes CDR1 MDHEN and CDR2 SYDVKM. The J segment lost 8 bases and the V segment lost 6 bases, leaving 2 bases of the junction unmatched. CDR3 protein: CASRASGGDEQFF. Here the CDR3 DNA reads TGTGCCAGCAGAGCTAGCGGGGGGGATGAGCAGTTCTTC.

V usage is TRBV2 and J usage is TRBJ1-5; maybe TRBD1 (5 bases). V dropped 11 bases and J dropped 4 bases, with 18 bases sitting between them. Per the germline V gene, CDR1 is SNHLY and CDR2 is FYNNEI. The CDR3 sequence is 14 residues long. CDR3 nucleotides: TGTGCCTCTGCCGGGGGTACTGAGAATCAGCCCCAGCATTTT. This encodes CASAGGTENQPQHF.

This clonotype was counted at least ten times. The V gene is TRBV12-3 or TRBV12-4, the J gene TRBJ1-2, with D possibly matching TRBD1 (5 bases). Trimming removed 5 bases at V and 8 bases at J, with 15 bases between. This CDR3 has 13 residues. The CDR3 spells CASSAQGGAGYTF. The CDR3 nucleotides read TGTGCCAGCAGTGCCCAGGGCGGGGCCGGCTACACCTTC.

The rearrangement links TRBV10-3 to TRBJ2-4; D might be TRBD1 (5 bases). In germline, CDR1 is ENHRY, CDR2 SYGVKD. V shed 10 bases and J shed 13 bases, with 17 bases lying between them. The CDR3 is 11 amino acids. As DNA, the CDR3 is TGTGCCACCGGACATAACAATGAGCAGTACTTC. Amino acids: CATGHNNEQYF.

In nucleotides, the CDR3 is TGTGCCAGCAGCTTGGTGATAGCGGGGGGCCGGCCGAGCACCGGGGAGCTGTTTTTT. It encodes CASSLVIAGGRPSTGELFF. The chain combines TRBV5-5 with TRBJ2-2; TRBD2 aligns across 10 bases. The CDR3 runs to 19 residues. The V and J ends lost 0 bases and 4 bases, in that order; junction bases with no gene match: 12. Germline CDR1 and CDR2: SGHKS and YYEKEE (reference sequence).

The chain uses TRBV18 and TRBJ1-1; TRBD1 matches at 8 bases. Trimming removed 3 bases from V and 6 bases from J; junction bases left unmatched: 6. This CDR3 contains 14 residues. Germline V lookup: CDR1 KGHSH, CDR2 LQKENI. Here the CDR3 DNA reads TGTGCCAGCTCACCGCAAGGGACAGGATCTGAAGCTTTCTTT. It yields the protein CASSPQGTGSEAFF.

The J gene is TRBJ1-1, the V gene TRBV29-1, with a tentative D call TRBD1 (5 bases). V lost 4 bases and J 4 bases, leaving 13 bases between the germline ends. The CDR3 runs to 13 residues. The germline V gene encodes CDR1 SQVTM and CDR2 ANQGSEA. CDR3 sequence reads: CSVGGGLGTEAFF. DNA for the CDR3: TGCAGCGTTGGGGGGGGTTTGGGCACTGAAGCTTTCTTT.

About this clonotype: A much larger clone is a single base away; this may be a read error. V and J are TRBV6-5 and TRBJ2-7; TRBD1 matches at 9 bases. Germline V gene sequence: CDR1 MNHEY, CDR2 SVGAGI. CDR3 length: 15 amino acids. The CDR3 region has the DNA TGTGCCAGCAGTACCGGACAGGGGCTCACCTACGAGCGGTACTTC. Translating it yields CASSTGQGLTYERYF.